The clone carrying this TCR beta chain has just a few counts. Its antigen is as yet unknown. TCRdb passed the 5' RACE reads through MiXCR, listing each CDR3 protein once. The sample shows 300,000 to 400,000 distinct CDR3 sequences, roughly 21% of them seen only once. These data belong to a study of T-cell memory formation after mild COVID-19. Study-level results: The appearance of some responding clones in pre-infection memory suggested that cross-reactive memory joined.

Germline trimming cut 1 base from V and 11 bases from J; bases unmatched to any gene: 4. The germline V gene has CDR1 LNHNV and CDR2 YYDKDF (reference sequence). The CDR3 is 14 residues long. The clonotype comes from an adult woman who had mild COVID-19 (a few samples of this study predate the infection). Cell type and time point are not known. The genes are TRBV15 and TRBJ2-7; 14 bases agree with TRBD2. Source material: PBMCs or a T cell subset sorted from them (not recorded which). In nucleotides, the CDR3 is TGTGCCACCAGCAGAGGGACTAGCGGGGGGATAAAGTACTTC. It encodes CATSRGTSGGIKYF. The variable domain in full, with the rest retrieved from reference TRBV15 and TRBJ2-7, is DAMVIQNPRYQVTQFGKPVTLSCSQTLNHNVMYWYQQKSSQAPKLLFHYYDKDFNNEADTPDNFQSRRPNTSFCFLDIRSPGLGDTAMYLCATSRGTSGGIKYFGPGTRLTVT.